What follows are 14 T cell receptor beta chains derived from one specimen sequenced in a study of beta chain features in type 1 diabetes. Sequencing targeted expressed TCRB transcripts, as all isolated RNA had been reverse transcribed. Using immunoSEQ multiplex PCR, the repertoire was profiled, and TCRdb retains in-frame clones only, with some absent. The sample lists about 450,000 clones; approximately 10% were seen once. Material for sequencing was naive CD4+ T cells from blood. Receptor source: a woman younger than 30 in good health.

This clone was detected only a few times. Distinct nucleotide sequences in the sample also encode this CDR3. J is TRBJ1-1 and V is TRBV7-9; a weak D match, TRBD1 (5 bases). The CDR3 has 13 residues. Between the trimmed V and J ends, which lost 6 bases and 1 base, there was a span of 9 bases. Germline V CDR1 and CDR2: SEHNR, FQNEAQ (reference sequence). CDR3 protein: CASSLTGNTEAFF. CDR3 coding DNA: TGTGCCAGCAGTCTCACAGGGAACACTGAAGCTTTCTTT.

Written as DNA, the CDR3 is TGCGCCAGCAGCCAAGATACCCGGCTAGCGAGCCAAGAGACCCAGTACTTC. Protein: CASSQDTRLASQETQYF. V and J are TRBV4-3 and TRBJ2-5; TRBD2 might be the D (6 bases). The V gene lost 0 bases and the J gene lost 1 base, with 15 bases spanning the gap. The CDR3 is 17 amino acids. Germline V gene data show CDR1 as LGHNA and CDR2 as YSLEER.

The chain couples TRBV2 to TRBJ2-1, with 13 bases fitting TRBD2. Germline V lookup: CDR1 SNHLY, CDR2 FYNNEI. V shed 6 bases and J 3 bases; nucleotides not matched to a gene: 8. The CDR3 runs to 17 residues. As DNA, the CDR3 is TGTGCCAGCAGCGCGACTAGCGGGAGGTTCGGCTACAATGAGCAGTTCTTC. The encoded protein is CASSATSGRFGYNEQFF.

This clone came up a few times. The CDR3 spells CSVGEWDEQFF. CDR3 DNA: TGCAGCGTTGGGGAGTGGGATGAGCAGTTCTTC. This rearrangement joins TRBV29-1 to TRBJ2-1, with TRBD2 as a possible D gene (5 bases). Germline loops: CDR1 SQVTM, CDR2 ANQGSEA. This CDR3 has 11 residues. Trimming removed 4 bases from V and 8 bases from J, with 9 bases in between.

There are a few counts of this clone. The rearrangement joins TRBV11-3 to TRBJ1-2; TRBD1 is a possible D gene (6 bases). Per germline, CDR1 SGHNT and CDR2 YENEEA. The V end was cut by 1 base, the J end by 5 bases, with 8 bases between. The CDR3 runs 13 residues. CDR3 sequence reads: CASSLAQGYGYTF. The CDR3 coding sequence is TGTGCCAGCAGCTTAGCGCAGGGGTATGGCTACACCTTC.

This clone was counted at least ten times. CDR3 nucleotide sequence: TGTGCCTGGAGTTTACAGGGGGCCGGGACCCAGTACTTC. As protein: CAWSLQGAGTQYF. V is TRBV30 and J is TRBJ2-5; 9 positions agree with TRBD1. CDR1 and CDR2 (germline): GTSNPN, SVGIG (reference sequence). With V trimmed by 2 bases and J by 7 bases, 5 bases remained unmatched. The CDR3 extends over 13 amino acids.

This clone was recorded a few times. This chain links TRBV5-1 with TRBJ1-4; 7 bases fit TRBD1. Germline lookup yields CDR1 SGHRS and CDR2 YFSETQ. After removal of 4 bases from V and 5 bases from J, the junction contained 5 bases not matched to a gene. The CDR3 has 14 amino acids. The CDR3 reads CASSLTGRNEKLFF. In nucleotides, the CDR3 is TGCGCCAGCAGCCTGACAGGGCGGAATGAAAAACTGTTTTTT.

There are a few counts of this clone. The genes are TRBV7-9 and TRBJ1-3; D is perhaps TRBD1 (5 bases). Germline CDR1 reads SEHNR; CDR2 reads FQNEAQ (reference sequence). CDR3 length: 15 amino acids. V lost 5 bases and J 1 base, leaving 12 bases between the germline ends. The CDR3 DNA reads as TGTGCCAGCAGCCCACTCGGGGGGTCTGGAAACACCATATATTTT. This translates into CASSPLGGSGNTIYF.

V gene TRBV5-1 combines with J gene TRBJ2-5; D remains unclear. The V gene lost 4 bases and the J gene lost 3 bases, with 10 bases spanning the gap. Looked up from germline, CDR1 is SGHRS and CDR2 is YFSETQ. CDR3 length equals 13 residues. The DNA of the CDR3 is TGCGCCAGCAGCCACGGGTCGGAAGAGACCCAGTACTTC. Residues: CASSHGSEETQYF.

This clone has more than one count but fewer than ten. This rearrangement joins TRBV19 to TRBJ2-5; TRBD2 might be the D (6 bases). This CDR3 region has 13 residues. Germline V gene sequence: CDR1 LNHDA, CDR2 SQIVND (reference sequence). V was clipped by 7 bases and J by 5 bases, with 14 bases between them. CDR3 sequence (DNA): TGTGCCAGTACCCAGACGGGGGTTGAGACCCAGTACTTC. Protein sequence: CASTQTGVETQYF.

This clone has just a few counts. The rearrangement uses TRBV15 and TRBJ2-4, with no clear D. This CDR3 region has 15 residues. V was trimmed by 3 bases and J by 6 bases, leaving 15 bases between them. CDR1 and CDR2 from the germline V gene are LNHNV and YYDKDF (reference sequence). The CDR3 DNA reads TGTGCCACCAGCAGTGACTTCCGGGCTTCAAACATTCAGTACTTC. As protein: CATSSDFRASNIQYF.

This clone was counted a few times. V usage is TRBV25-1 and J usage is TRBJ2-4, with 8 nucleotides matching TRBD2. CDR1 is MGHDK, CDR2 SYGVNS, per germline. This CDR3 is 13 amino acids long. Trimming cost V 6 bases and J 8 bases; bases outside gene matches: 6. This CDR3 is CASRPPGGDIQYF. For the CDR3, the DNA is TGTGCCAGCAGGCCCCCGGGAGGGGACATTCAGTACTTC.

The chain links TRBV29-1 to TRBJ1-4; 7 nucleotides align to TRBD1. This CDR3 is built from 12 residues. V shed 6 bases and J 8 bases; nucleotides not matched to a gene: 6. Germline V gene sequence: CDR1 SQVTM, CDR2 ANQGSEA. The CDR3: CSVRQGGEKLFF. DNA of the CDR3: TGCAGCGTCCGACAGGGCGGGGAAAAACTGTTTTTT. The full variable domain, completed using reference TRBV29-1 and TRBJ1-4, is SAVISQKPSRDICQRGTSLTIQCQVDSQVTMMFWYRQQPGQSLTLIATANQGSEATYESGFVIDKFPISRPNLTFSTLTVSNMSPEDSSIYLCSVRQGGEKLFFGSGTQLSVL.

This chain joins TRBV4-3 and TRBJ2-7, with 7 bases aligning to TRBD1. The ends lost 4 bases at V and 1 base at J; junction bases unmatched: 4. CDR3 length equals 14 residues. Germline V gene sequence: CDR1 LGHNA, CDR2 YSLEER. DNA for the CDR3: TGCGCCAGCAGCCCACAGGGGTGGTCCTACGAGCAGTACTTC. Its protein is CASSPQGWSYEQYF.